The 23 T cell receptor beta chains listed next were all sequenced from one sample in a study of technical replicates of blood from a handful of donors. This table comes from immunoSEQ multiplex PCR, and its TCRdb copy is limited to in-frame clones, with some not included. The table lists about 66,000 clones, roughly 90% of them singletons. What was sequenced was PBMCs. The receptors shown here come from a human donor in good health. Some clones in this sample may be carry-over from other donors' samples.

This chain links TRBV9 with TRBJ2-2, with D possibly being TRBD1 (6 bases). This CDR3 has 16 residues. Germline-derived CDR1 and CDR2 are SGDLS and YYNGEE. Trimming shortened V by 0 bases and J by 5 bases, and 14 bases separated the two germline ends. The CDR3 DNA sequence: TGTGCCAGCAGCGTAGTCGGCCAGGGGACGACCGGGGAGCTGTTTTTT. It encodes CASSVVGQGTTGELFF.

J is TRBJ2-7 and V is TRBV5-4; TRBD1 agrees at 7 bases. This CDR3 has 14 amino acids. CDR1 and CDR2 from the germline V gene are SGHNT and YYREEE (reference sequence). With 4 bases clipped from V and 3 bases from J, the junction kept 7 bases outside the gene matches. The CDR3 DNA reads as TGTGCCAGCAGCAAGACAGGGAGAAGCTACGAGCAGTACTTC. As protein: CASSKTGRSYEQYF.

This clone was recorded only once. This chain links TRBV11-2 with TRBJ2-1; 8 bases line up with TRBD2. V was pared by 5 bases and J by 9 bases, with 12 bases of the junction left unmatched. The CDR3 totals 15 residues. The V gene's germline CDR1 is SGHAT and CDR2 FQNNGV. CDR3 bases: TGTGCCAGCAGCCCACTAGCGGTTGGGAGCGGTGAGCAGTTCTTC. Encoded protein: CASSPLAVGSGEQFF. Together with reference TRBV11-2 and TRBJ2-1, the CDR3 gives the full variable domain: EAGVAQSPRYKIIEKRQSVAFWCNPISGHATLYWYQQILGQGPKLLIQFQNNGVVDDSQLPKDRFSAERLKGVDSTLKIQPAKLEDSAVYLCASSPLAVGSGEQFFGPGTRLTVL.

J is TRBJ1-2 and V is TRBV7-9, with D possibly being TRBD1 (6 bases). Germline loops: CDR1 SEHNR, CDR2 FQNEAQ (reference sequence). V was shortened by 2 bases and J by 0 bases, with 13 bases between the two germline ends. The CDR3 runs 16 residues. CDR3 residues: CASSLPKAGANYGYTF. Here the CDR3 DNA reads TGTGCCAGCAGCTTACCTAAGGCAGGGGCTAACTATGGCTACACCTTC.

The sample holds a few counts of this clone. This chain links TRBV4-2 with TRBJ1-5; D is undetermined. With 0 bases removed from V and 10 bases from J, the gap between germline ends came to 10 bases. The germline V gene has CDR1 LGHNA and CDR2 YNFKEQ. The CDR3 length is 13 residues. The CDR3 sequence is CASSQESGLPQHF. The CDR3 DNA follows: TGTGCCAGCAGCCAAGAAAGTGGGCTCCCCCAGCATTTT.

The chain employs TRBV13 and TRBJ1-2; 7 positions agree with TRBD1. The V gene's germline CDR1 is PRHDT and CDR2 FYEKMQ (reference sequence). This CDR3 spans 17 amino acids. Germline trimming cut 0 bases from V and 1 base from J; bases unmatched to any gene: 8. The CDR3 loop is CASSLGFRGALNYGYTF. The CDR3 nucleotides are TGTGCCAGCAGCTTAGGCTTCAGGGGGGCCCTTAACTATGGCTACACCTTC.

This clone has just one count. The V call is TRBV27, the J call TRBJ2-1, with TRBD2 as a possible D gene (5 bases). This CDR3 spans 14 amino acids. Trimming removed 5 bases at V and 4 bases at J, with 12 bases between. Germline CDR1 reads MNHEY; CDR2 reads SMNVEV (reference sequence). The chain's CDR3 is CASSKSGPYNEQFF. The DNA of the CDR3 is TGTGCCAGCAGTAAGAGCGGTCCTTACAATGAGCAGTTCTTC.

The CDR3 sequence is CASSVGEGGLPETQYF. In nucleotides, the CDR3 is TGTGCCAGCAGCGTAGGGGAGGGGGGCCTCCCAGAGACCCAGTACTTC. The rearrangement joins TRBV9 to TRBJ2-5, with TRBD2 as a possible D gene (7 bases). Germline assignment: CDR1 SGDLS and CDR2 YYNGEE. The ends were cut back, 0 bases at V and 4 bases at J, with 16 bases in the middle. There are 16 residues in the CDR3.

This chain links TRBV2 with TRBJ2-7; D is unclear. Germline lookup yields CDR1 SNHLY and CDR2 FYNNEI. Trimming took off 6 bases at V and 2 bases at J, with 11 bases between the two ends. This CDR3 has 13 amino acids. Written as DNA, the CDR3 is TGTGCCAGCAGGGGCCAGCTGACCTACGAGCAGTACTTC. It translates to CASRGQLTYEQYF. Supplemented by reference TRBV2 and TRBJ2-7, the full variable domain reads EPEVTQTPSHQVTQMGQEVILRCVPISNHLYFYWYRQILGQKVEFLVSFYNNEISEKSEIFDDQFSVERPDGSNFTLKIRSTKLEDSAMYFCASRGQLTYEQYFGPGTRLTVT.

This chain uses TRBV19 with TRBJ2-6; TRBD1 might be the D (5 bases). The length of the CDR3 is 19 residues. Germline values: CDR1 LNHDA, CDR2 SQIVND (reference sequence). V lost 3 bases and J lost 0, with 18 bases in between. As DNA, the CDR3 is TGTGCCAGTAGTATCGGTGCCAGGGCCCGCATCTCTGGGGCCAACGTCCTGACTTTC. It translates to CASSIGARARISGANVLTF.

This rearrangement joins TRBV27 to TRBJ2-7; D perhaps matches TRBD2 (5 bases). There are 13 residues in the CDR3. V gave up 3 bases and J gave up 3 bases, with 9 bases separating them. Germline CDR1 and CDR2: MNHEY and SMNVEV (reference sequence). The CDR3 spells CASSLEAGYEQYF. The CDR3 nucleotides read TGTGCCAGCAGTTTGGAGGCGGGCTACGAGCAGTACTTC.

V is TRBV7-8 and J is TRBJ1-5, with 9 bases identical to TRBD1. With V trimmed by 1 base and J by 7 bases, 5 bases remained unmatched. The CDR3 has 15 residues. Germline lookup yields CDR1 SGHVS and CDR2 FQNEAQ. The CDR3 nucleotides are TGTGCCAGCAGCTTAGGGGGACAGGGTAACCAGCCCCAGCATTTT. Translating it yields CASSLGGQGNQPQHF.

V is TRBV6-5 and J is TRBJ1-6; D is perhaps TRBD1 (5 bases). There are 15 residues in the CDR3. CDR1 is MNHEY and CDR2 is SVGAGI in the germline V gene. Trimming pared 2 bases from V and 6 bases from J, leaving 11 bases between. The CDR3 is CASSYARATNSPLHF. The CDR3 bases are TGTGCCAGCAGTTACGCCAGGGCCACTAATTCACCCCTCCACTTT.

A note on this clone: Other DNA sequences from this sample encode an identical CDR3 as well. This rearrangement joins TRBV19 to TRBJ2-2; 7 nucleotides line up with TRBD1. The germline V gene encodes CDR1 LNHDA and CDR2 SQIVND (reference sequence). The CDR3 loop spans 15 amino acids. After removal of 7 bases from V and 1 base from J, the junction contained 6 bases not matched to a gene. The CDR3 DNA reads TGTGCCAGTACCCCTAGGACAGGGAACACCGGGGAGCTGTTTTTT. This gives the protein CASTPRTGNTGELFF. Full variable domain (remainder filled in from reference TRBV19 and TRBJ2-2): DGGITQSPKYLFRKEGQNVTLSCEQNLNHDAMYWYRQDPGQGLRLIYYSQIVNDFQKGDIAEGYSVSREKKESFPLTVTSAQKNPTAFYLCASTPRTGNTGELFFGEGSRLTVL.

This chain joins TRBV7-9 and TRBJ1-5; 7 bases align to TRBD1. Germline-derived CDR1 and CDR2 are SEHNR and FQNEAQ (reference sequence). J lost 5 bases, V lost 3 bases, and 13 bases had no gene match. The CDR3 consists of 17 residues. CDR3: CASSFSRTGAPYQPQHF. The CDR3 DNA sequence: TGTGCCAGCAGCTTCAGTCGGACAGGAGCCCCATATCAGCCCCAGCATTTT. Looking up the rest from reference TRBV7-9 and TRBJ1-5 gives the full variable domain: DTGVSQNPRHKITKRGQNVTFRCDPISEHNRLYWYRQTLGQGPEFLTYFQNEAQLEKSRLLSDRFSAERPKGSFSTLEIQRTEQGDSAMYLCASSFSRTGAPYQPQHFGDGTRLSIL.

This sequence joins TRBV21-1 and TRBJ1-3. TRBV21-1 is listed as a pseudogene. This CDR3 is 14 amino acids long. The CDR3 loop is CASSSYGSGNTIYF. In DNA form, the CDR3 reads TGTGCCAGCAGCTCGTACGGCTCTGGAAACACCATATATTTT.

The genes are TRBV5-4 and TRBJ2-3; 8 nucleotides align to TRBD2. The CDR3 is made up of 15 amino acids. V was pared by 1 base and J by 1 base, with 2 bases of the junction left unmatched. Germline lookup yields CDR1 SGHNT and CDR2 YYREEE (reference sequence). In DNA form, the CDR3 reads TGTGCCAGCAGCTTGATGCGGGGGGGCACAGATACGCAGTATTTT. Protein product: CASSLMRGGTDTQYF.

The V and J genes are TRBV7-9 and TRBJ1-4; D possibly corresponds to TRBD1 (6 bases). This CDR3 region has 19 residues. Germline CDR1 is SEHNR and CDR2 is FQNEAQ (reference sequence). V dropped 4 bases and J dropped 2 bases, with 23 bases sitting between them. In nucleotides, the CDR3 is TGTGCCAGCAGCTCACCGGGACACCCCTTCCAGGCGACTAATGAAAAACTGTTTTTT. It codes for CASSSPGHPFQATNEKLFF.

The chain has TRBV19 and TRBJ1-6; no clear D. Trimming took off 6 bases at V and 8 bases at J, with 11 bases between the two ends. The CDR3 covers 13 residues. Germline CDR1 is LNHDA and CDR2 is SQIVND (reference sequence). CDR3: CASSLTEDSPLHF. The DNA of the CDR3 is TGTGCCAGTAGCCTCACAGAAGATTCACCCCTCCACTTT.

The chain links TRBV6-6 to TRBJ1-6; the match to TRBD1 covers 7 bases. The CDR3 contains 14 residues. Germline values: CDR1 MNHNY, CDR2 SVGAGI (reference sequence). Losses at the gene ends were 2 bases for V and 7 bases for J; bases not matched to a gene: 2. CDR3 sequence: CASSYPDRNSPLHF. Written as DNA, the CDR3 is TGTGCCAGCAGTTACCCGGACAGGAATTCACCCCTCCACTTT.

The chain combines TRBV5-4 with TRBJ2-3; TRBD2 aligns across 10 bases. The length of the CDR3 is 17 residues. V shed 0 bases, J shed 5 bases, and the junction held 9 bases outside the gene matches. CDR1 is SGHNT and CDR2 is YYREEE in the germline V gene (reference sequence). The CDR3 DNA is TGTGCCAGCAGCTTGGTCCCAGCGGGGGGGCATAGAGATACGCAGTATTTT. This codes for CASSLVPAGGHRDTQYF. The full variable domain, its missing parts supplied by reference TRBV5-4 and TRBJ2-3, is ETGVTQSPTHLIKTRGQQVTLRCSSQSGHNTVSWYQQALGQGPQFIFQYYREEENGRGNFPPRFSGLQFPNYSSELNVNALELDDSALYLCASSLVPAGGHRDTQYFGPGTRLTVL.

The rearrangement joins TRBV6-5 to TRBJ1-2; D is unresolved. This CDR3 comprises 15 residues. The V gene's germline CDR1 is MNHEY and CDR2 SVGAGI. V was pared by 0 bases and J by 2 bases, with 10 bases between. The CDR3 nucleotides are TGTGCCAGCAGTTACTCGAGTGAGGTGAACTATGGCTACACCTTC. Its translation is CASSYSSEVNYGYTF.

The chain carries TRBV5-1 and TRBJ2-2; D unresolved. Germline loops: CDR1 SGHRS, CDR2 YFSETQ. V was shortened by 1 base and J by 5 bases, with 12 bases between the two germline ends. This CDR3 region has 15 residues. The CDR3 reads CASSLNLVGTGELFF. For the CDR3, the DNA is TGCGCCAGCAGCTTGAATTTAGTCGGGACCGGGGAGCTGTTTTTT.